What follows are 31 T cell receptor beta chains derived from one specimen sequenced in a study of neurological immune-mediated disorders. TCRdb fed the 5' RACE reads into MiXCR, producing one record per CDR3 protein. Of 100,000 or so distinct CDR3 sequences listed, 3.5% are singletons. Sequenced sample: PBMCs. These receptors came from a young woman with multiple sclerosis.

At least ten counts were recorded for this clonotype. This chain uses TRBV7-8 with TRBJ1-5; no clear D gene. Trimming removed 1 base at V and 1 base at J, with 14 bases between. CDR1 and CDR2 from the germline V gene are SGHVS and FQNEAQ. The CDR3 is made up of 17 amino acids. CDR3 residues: CASSLGVGFESNQPQHF. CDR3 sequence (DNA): TGTGCCAGCAGCTTAGGAGTGGGGTTTGAGAGCAATCAGCCCCAGCATTTT.

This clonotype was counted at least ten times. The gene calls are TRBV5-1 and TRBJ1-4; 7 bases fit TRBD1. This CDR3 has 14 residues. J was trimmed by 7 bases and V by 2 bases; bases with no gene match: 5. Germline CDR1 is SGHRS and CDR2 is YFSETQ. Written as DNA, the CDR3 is TGCGCCAGCAGCTTCGCAGGGGGTGGTGAAAAACTGTTTTTT. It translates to CASSFAGGGEKLFF.

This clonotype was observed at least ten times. CDR3 amino acids: CASSAPGGNEQFF. The CDR3 nucleotides read TGTGCCAGCAGCGCCCCAGGGGGAAATGAGCAGTTCTTC. The chain links TRBV7-2 to TRBJ2-1; 7 positions agree with TRBD1. V dropped 5 bases and J dropped 7; count of bases not matched to a gene: 5. This CDR3 comprises 13 residues. The germline V gene encodes CDR1 SGHTA and CDR2 FQGNSA.

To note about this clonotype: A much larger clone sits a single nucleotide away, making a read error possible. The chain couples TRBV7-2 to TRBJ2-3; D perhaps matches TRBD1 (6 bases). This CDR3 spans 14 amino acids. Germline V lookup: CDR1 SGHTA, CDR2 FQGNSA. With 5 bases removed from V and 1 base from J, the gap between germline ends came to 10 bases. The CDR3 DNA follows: TGTGCCAGCAGCGTAGGGACATGCACAGATACGCAGTATTTT. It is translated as CASSVGTCTDTQYF.

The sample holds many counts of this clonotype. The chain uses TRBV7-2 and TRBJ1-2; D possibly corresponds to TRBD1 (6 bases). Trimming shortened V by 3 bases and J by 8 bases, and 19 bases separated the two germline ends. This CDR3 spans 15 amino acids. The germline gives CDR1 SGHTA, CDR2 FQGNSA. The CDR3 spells CASSLGPGDQGGYTF. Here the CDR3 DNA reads TGTGCCAGCAGCTTGGGCCCGGGCGATCAGGGGGGCTACACCTTC.

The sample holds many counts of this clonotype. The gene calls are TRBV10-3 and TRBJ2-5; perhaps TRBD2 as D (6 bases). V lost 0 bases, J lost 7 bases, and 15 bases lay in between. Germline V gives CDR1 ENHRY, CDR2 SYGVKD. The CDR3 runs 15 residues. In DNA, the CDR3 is TGTGCCATCAGTGAGTCGTACGGAGGGTTCGGGACCCAGTACTTC. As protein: CAISESYGGFGTQYF.

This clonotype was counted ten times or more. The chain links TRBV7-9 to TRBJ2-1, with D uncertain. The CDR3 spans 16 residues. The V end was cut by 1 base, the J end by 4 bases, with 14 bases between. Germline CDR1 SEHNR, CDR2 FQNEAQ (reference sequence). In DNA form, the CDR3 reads TGTGCCAGCAGCTTAGGCAGGCAATTCCGTTACAATGAGCAGTTCTTC. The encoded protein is CASSLGRQFRYNEQFF. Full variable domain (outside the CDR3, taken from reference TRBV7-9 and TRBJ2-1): DTGVSQNPRHKITKRGQNVTFRCDPISEHNRLYWYRQTLGQGPEFLTYFQNEAQLEKSRLLSDRFSAERPKGSFSTLEIQRTEQGDSAMYLCASSLGRQFRYNEQFFGPGTRLTVL.

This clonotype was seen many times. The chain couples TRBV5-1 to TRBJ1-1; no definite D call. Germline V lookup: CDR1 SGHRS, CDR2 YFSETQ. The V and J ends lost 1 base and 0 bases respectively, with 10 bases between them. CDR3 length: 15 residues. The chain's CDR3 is CASSLYGSMNTEAFF. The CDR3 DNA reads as TGCGCCAGCAGCTTGTATGGGAGTATGAACACTGAAGCTTTCTTT.

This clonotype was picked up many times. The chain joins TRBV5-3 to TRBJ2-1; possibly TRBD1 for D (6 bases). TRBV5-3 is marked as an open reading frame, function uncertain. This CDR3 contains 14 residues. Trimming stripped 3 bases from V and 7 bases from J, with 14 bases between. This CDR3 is CARSSGIGGNEQFF. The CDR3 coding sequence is TGTGCCAGAAGCTCCGGGATAGGGGGAAATGAGCAGTTCTTC.

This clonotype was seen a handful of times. CDR3 sequence reads: CASSYSSEAFF. The CDR3 DNA reads as TGTGCCAGCAGTTACTCATCCGAAGCTTTCTTT. The chain is built from TRBV6-5 and TRBJ1-1; D is unresolved. The CDR3 is made up of 11 amino acids. In germline, CDR1 is MNHEY, CDR2 SVGAGI. The ends were cut back, 0 bases at V and 8 bases at J, with 4 bases in the middle.

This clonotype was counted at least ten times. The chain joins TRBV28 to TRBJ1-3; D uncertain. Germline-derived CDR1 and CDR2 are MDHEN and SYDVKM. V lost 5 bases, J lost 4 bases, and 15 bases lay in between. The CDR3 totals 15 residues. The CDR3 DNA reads TGTGCCAGCAGTCTCCATGGGGTCCTCGGAAACACCATATATTTT. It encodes CASSLHGVLGNTIYF.

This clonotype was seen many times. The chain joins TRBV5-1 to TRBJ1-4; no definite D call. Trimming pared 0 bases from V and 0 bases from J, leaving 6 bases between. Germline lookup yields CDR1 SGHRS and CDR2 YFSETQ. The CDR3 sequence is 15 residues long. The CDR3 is CASSLGDATNEKLFF. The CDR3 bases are TGCGCCAGCAGCTTGGGGGATGCAACTAATGAAAAACTGTTTTTT.

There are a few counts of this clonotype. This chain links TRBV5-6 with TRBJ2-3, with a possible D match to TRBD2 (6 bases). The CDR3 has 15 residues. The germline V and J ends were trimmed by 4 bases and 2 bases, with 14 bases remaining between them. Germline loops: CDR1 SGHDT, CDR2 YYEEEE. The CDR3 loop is CASSTDSGYTDTQYF. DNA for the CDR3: TGTGCCAGCAGCACGGATAGCGGATACACAGATACGCAGTATTTT. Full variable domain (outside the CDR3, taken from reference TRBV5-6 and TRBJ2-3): DAGVTQSPTHLIKTRGQQVTLRCSPKSGHDTVSWYQQALGQGPQFIFQYYEEEERQRGNFPDRFSGHQFPNYSSELNVNALLLGDSALYLCASSTDSGYTDTQYFGPGTRLTVL.

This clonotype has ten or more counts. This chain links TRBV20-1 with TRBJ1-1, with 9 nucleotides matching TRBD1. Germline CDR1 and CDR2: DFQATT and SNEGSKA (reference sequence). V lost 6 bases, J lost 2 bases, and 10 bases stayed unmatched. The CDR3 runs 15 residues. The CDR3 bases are TGCAGTGCCGTCGCCCGGGACAGGGTTAACACTGAAGCTTTCTTT. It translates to CSAVARDRVNTEAFF.

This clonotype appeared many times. CDR3 loop: CASSQDRRTGIRSYEQYF. Written as DNA, the CDR3 is TGCGCCAGCAGCCAAGATCGTAGGACAGGGATCAGGTCCTACGAGCAGTACTTC. The rearrangement links TRBV4-3 to TRBJ2-7; 8 bases align to TRBD1. J lost 1 base, V lost 0 bases, and 11 bases had no gene match. The CDR3 spans 18 residues. Looked up from germline, CDR1 is LGHNA and CDR2 is YSLEER.

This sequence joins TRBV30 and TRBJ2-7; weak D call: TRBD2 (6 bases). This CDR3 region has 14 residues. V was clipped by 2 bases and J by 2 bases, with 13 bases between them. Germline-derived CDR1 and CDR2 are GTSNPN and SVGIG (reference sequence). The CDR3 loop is CAWSRGGATYEQYF. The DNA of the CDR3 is TGTGCCTGGAGTCGAGGAGGGGCCACCTACGAGCAGTACTTC.

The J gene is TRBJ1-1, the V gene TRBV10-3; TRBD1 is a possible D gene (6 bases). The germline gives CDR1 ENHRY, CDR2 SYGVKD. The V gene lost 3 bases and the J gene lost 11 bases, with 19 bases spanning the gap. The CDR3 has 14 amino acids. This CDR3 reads CAISEAGTNLGAFF. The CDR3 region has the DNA TGTGCCATCAGTGAAGCTGGGACAAACTTGGGCGCTTTCTTT.

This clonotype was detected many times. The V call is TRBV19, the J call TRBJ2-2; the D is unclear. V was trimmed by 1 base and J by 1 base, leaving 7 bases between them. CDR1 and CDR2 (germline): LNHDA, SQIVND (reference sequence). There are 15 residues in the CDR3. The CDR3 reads CASSIGGLNTGELFF. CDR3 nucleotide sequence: TGTGCCAGTAGTATAGGAGGATTGAACACCGGGGAGCTGTTTTTT.

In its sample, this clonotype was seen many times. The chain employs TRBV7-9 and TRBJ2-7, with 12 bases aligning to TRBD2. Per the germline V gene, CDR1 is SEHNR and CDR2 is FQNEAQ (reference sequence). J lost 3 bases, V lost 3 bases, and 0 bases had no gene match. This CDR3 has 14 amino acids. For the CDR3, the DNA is TGTGCCAGCAGCTTGACTAGCGGGAGCTACGAGCAGTACTTC. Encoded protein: CASSLTSGSYEQYF.

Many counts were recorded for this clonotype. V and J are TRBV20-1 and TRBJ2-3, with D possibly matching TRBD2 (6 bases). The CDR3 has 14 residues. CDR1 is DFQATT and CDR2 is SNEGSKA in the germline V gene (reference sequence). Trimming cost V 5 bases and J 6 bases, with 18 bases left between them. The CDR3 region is CSAYPPTGGDTQYF. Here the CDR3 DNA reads TGCAGTGCTTACCCCCCCACCGGAGGGGATACGCAGTATTTT.

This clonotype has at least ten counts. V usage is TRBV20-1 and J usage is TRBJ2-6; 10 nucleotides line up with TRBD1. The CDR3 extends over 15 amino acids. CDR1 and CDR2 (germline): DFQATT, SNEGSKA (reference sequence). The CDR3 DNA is TGCAGAACGACGACAGGGGGCGCTGGGGCCAACGTCCTGACTTTC. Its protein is CRTTTGGAGANVLTF.

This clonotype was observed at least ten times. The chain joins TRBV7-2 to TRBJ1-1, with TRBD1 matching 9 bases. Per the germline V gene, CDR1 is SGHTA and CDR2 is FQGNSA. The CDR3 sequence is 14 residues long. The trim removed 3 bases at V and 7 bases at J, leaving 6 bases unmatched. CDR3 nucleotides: TGTGCCAGCAGCTTGGACAGGGGAACGGGTGAAGCTTTCTTT. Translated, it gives CASSLDRGTGEAFF.

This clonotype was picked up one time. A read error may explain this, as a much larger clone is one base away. The CDR3 loop reads CASSRSREANTWELFF. For the CDR3, the DNA is TGTGCCAGCAGCCGTTCCCGGGAAGCGAACACCTGGGAGCTGTTTTTT. J is TRBJ2-2 and V is TRBV6-5; D might be TRBD2 (5 bases). This CDR3 is built from 16 residues. The germline gives CDR1 MNHEY, CDR2 SVGAGI.

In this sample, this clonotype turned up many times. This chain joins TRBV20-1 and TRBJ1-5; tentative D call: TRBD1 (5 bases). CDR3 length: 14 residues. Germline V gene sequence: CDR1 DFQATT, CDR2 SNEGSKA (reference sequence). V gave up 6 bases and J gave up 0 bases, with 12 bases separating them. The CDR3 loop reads CSALGGYSNQPQHF. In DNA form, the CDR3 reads TGCAGTGCCCTTGGGGGGTATAGCAATCAGCCCCAGCATTTT.

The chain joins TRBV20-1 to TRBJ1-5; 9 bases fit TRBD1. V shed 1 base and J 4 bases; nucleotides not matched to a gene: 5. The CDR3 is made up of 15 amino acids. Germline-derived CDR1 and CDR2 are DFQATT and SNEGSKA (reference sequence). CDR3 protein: CSARVGGTGNQPQHF. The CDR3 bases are TGCAGTGCTAGAGTGGGCGGGACAGGGAATCAGCCCCAGCATTTT.

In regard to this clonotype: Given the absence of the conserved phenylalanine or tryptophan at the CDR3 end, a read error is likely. DNA of the CDR3: TGTGCCAGCTCACCACCTCCAACCGGGGGCTATGAGCAGTTCAAC. Its protein is CASSPPPTGGYEQFN. The gene calls are TRBV18 and TRBJ2-1, with D perhaps TRBD1 or TRBD2 (6 bases each). The CDR3 is 15 residues long. Germline CDR1 is KGHSH and CDR2 is LQKENI. Between the trimmed V and J ends, which lost 0 bases and 8 bases, there was a span of 14 bases.

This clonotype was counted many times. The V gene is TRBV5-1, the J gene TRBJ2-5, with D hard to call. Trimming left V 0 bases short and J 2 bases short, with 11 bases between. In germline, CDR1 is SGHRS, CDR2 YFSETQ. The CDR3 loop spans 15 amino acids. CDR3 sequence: CASSLGGSHQETQYF. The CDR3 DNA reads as TGCGCCAGCAGCTTGGGAGGTTCGCATCAAGAGACCCAGTACTTC.

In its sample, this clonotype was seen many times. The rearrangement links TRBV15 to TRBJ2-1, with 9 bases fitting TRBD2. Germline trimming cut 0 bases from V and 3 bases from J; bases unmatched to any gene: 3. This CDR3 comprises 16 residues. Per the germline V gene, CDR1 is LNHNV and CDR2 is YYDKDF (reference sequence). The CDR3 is CATSRDPSGVYNEQFF. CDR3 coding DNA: TGTGCCACCAGCAGAGATCCTAGCGGGGTCTACAATGAGCAGTTCTTC.

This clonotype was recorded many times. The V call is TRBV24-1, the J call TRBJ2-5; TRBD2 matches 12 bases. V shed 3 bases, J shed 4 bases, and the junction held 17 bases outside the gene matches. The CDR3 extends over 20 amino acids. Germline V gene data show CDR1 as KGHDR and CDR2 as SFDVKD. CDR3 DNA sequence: TGTGCCACCAGTGATCCCCCGGGACCTAGCGGGAGGGCTCGGGGAGAGACCCAGTACTTC. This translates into CATSDPPGPSGRARGETQYF.

CDR3 amino acids: CASSSGLAGGTLSQNIQYF. The CDR3 DNA follows: TGTGCCAGCTCATCGGGACTAGCGGGAGGAACCCTCTCCCAAAACATTCAGTACTTC. The chain links TRBV18 to TRBJ2-4; TRBD2 matches 15 bases. With V trimmed by 5 bases and J by 5 bases, 13 bases remained unmatched. The CDR3 length is 19 residues. In germline, CDR1 is KGHSH, CDR2 LQKENI. Full variable domain (missing parts from reference TRBV18 and TRBJ2-4): NAGVMQNPRHLVRRRGQEARLRCSPMKGHSHVYWYRQLPEEGLKFMVYLQKENIIDESGMPKERFSAEFPKEGPSILRIQQVVRGDSAAYFCASSSGLAGGTLSQNIQYFGAGTRLSVL.

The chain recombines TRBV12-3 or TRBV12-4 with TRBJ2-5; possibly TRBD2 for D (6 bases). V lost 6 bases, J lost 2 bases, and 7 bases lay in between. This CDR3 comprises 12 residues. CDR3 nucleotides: TGTGCCAGCAGGGGACTTCAAGAGACCCAGTACTTC. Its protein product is CASRGLQETQYF.